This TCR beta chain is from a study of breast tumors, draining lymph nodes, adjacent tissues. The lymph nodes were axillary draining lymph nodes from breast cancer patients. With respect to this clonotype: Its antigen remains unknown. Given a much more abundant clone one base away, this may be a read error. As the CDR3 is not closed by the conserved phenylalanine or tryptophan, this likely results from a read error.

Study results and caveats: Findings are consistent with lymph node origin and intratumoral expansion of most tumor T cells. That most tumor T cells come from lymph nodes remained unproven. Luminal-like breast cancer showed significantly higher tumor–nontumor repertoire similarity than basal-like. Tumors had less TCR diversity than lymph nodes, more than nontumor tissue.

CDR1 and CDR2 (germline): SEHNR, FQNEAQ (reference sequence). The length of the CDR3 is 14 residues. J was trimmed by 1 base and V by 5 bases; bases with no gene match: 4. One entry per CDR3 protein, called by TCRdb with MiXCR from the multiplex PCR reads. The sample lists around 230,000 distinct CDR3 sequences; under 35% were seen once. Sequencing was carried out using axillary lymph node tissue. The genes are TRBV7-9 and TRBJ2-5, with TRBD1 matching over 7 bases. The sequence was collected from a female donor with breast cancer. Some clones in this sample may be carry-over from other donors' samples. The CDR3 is CASSRDRFQETQYL. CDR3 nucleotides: TGTGCCAGCAGCAGGGACAGATTCCAAGAGACCCAGTACCTC.